Listed below are T cell receptor beta chains from one sample, sequenced in a study of cytomegalovirus exposure and HLA in healthy donors. Profiling relied on immunoSEQ multiplex PCR, and the TCRdb table lists in-frame clones only, not all of them. Of 150,000 to 200,000 clones listed, less than 90% are singletons. The specimen sequenced was PBMCs. All receptors come from a man younger than 40 in good health and CMV-seropositive. CDR3s include the opening cysteine and the closing phenylalanine or tryptophan. Fields, in order: J gene, clone size, V gene, D gene, CDR3 protein, CDR3 DNA. The D gene is left open where the match is weak. Only part of the rows carry a size: once, few, many, or a class if the clone is expanded.

j_call: TRBJ1-2; clone_size: .; v_call: TRBV14; d_call: .; cdr3_aa: CASSPLPVSGYGYTF; cdr3_nt: TGTGCCAGCAGTCCGTTGCCGGTGAGCGGCTATGGCTACACCTTC
j_call: TRBJ2-5; clone_size: .; v_call: TRBV29-1; d_call: TRBD1; cdr3_aa: CSVDRGRETQYF; cdr3_nt: TGCAGCGTGGACAGGGGGCGAGAGACCCAGTACTTC
j_call: TRBJ2-6; clone_size: few; v_call: TRBV6-1; d_call: TRBD1; cdr3_aa: CASSGGQGEGANVLTF; cdr3_nt: TGTGCCAGCAGTGGGGGACAGGGGGAGGGGGCCAACGTCCTGACTTTC
j_call: TRBJ1-1; clone_size: .; v_call: TRBV18; d_call: TRBD1; cdr3_aa: CASSETARGRTEAFF; cdr3_nt: TGTGCCAGCTCGGAAACAGCCAGGGGGCGCACTGAAGCTTTCTTT
j_call: TRBJ2-3; clone_size: .; v_call: TRBV4-1; d_call: .; cdr3_aa: CASSTQAPLTDTQYF; cdr3_nt: TGCGCCAGCAGCACGCAGGCCCCTCTCACAGATACGCAGTATTTT
j_call: TRBJ1-2; clone_size: .; v_call: TRBV28; d_call: .; cdr3_aa: CASSFNGLVQGYTF; cdr3_nt: TGTGCCAGCAGTTTTAATGGACTAGTGCAAGGCTACACCTTC
j_call: TRBJ2-2; clone_size: .; v_call: TRBV7-6; d_call: .; cdr3_aa: CASSLSAGSRTGELFF; cdr3_nt: TGTGCCAGCAGCTTATCGGCGGGGTCGCGCACCGGGGAGCTGTTTTTT
j_call: TRBJ2-7; clone_size: .; v_call: TRBV5-1; d_call: .; cdr3_aa: CASSLHDEQYF; cdr3_nt: TGCGCCAGCAGCTTGCATGACGAGCAGTACTTC
j_call: TRBJ2-5; clone_size: .; v_call: TRBV7-2; d_call: TRBD2; cdr3_aa: CASSLGASGETQYF; cdr3_nt: TGTGCCAGCAGCTTAGGAGCTAGCGGGGAGACCCAGTACTTC
j_call: TRBJ2-7; clone_size: .; v_call: TRBV5-5; d_call: TRBD2; cdr3_aa: CASSLSSGNYEQYF; cdr3_nt: TGTGCCAGCAGCTTGTCTAGCGGGAACTACGAGCAGTACTTC
j_call: TRBJ1-2; clone_size: .; v_call: TRBV19; d_call: .; cdr3_aa: CASKSFYGYTF; cdr3_nt: TGTGCCAGTAAGAGCTTCTATGGCTACACCTTC
j_call: TRBJ2-1; clone_size: .; v_call: TRBV27; d_call: TRBD2; cdr3_aa: CASSPLTSGGADEQFF; cdr3_nt: TGTGCCAGCAGTCCATTGACTAGCGGGGGGGCGGATGAGCAGTTCTTC
j_call: TRBJ1-1; clone_size: few; v_call: TRBV6-5; d_call: .; cdr3_aa: CASSYLGLMNTEAFF; cdr3_nt: TGTGCCAGCAGTTACCTGGGACTGATGAACACTGAAGCTTTCTTT
j_call: TRBJ2-2; clone_size: .; v_call: TRBV9; d_call: TRBD1; cdr3_aa: CASSEGTANTGELFF; cdr3_nt: TGTGCCAGCAGCGAAGGGACAGCGAACACCGGGGAGCTGTTTTTT
j_call: TRBJ2-7; clone_size: .; v_call: TRBV6-6; d_call: .; cdr3_aa: CASSYPTTGREQYF; cdr3_nt: TGTGCCAGCAGTTACCCAACGACAGGTCGGGAGCAGTACTTC
j_call: TRBJ2-2; clone_size: .; v_call: TRBV11-2; d_call: TRBD1; cdr3_aa: CASSLEGRPGQGRTGELFF; cdr3_nt: TGTGCCAGCAGCTTAGAAGGAAGGCCGGGACAGGGAAGGACCGGGGAGCTGTTTTTT
j_call: TRBJ2-2; clone_size: .; v_call: TRBV6-5; d_call: TRBD1; cdr3_aa: CASSWDRDPGELFF; cdr3_nt: TGTGCCAGCAGTTGGGACAGGGACCCCGGGGAGCTGTTTTTT
j_call: TRBJ2-7; clone_size: .; v_call: TRBV2; d_call: TRBD2; cdr3_aa: CASAGLAGSYEQYF; cdr3_nt: TGTGCCAGCGCCGGACTAGCGGGGTCCTACGAGCAGTACTTC
j_call: TRBJ1-2; clone_size: .; v_call: TRBV6-5; d_call: .; cdr3_aa: CASSSSGARNYGYTF; cdr3_nt: TGTGCCAGCAGTTCCTCGGGGGCGCGAAACTATGGCTACACCTTC
j_call: TRBJ2-3; clone_size: .; v_call: TRBV4-1; d_call: TRBD2; cdr3_aa: CASSLTIGRGDTQYF; cdr3_nt: TGCGCCAGCAGCCTCACCATCGGGAGGGGAGATACGCAGTATTTT
j_call: TRBJ1-6; clone_size: .; v_call: TRBV9; d_call: TRBD1; cdr3_aa: CASSLSDRGNSPLHF; cdr3_nt: TGTGCCAGCAGCCTCTCGGACAGGGGGAATTCACCCCTCCACTTT
j_call: TRBJ2-7; clone_size: .; v_call: TRBV4-1; d_call: .; cdr3_aa: CASSRTGAEQYF; cdr3_nt: TGCGCCAGCAGCCGTACAGGAGCCGAGCAGTACTTC
j_call: TRBJ2-7; clone_size: .; v_call: TRBV5-1; d_call: TRBD2; cdr3_aa: CASSLGTSGSYEQYF; cdr3_nt: TGCGCCAGCAGCTTGGGGACTAGCGGGAGCTACGAGCAGTACTTC
j_call: TRBJ2-1; clone_size: .; v_call: TRBV7-6; d_call: TRBD2; cdr3_aa: CASSSGLAEYNEQFF; cdr3_nt: TGTGCCAGCAGCTCGGGACTAGCGGAGTACAATGAGCAGTTCTTC